Listed here is a single TCR beta chain. Its cognate antigen is unknown. The CDR3 has 15 amino acids. Trimming took 9 bases from V and 4 from J; bases not matched to a gene: 15. CDR1 and CDR2 (germline): MNHEY, SMNVEV (reference sequence). This sample's RNA came from whole unsorted tissue. Donors were chemotherapy-naive, newly diagnosed lung cancer surgical patients in China, August–late 2014. This sample stems from a study of tumor and adjacent non-tumor tissue in lung cancer. Broader study findings: In normal lung, the top 100 clones were significantly more dominant than in tumor.

A modified ARM-PCR protocol with three rounds of nested PCR amplified TCRbeta. MiXCR, applied by TCRdb to the multiplex PCR reads, yields one record per CDR3 protein. The sample includes under 140,000 distinct CDR3 sequences, approximately 87% of them seen just once. The chain joins TRBV27 to TRBJ2-7; TRBD2 agrees at 7 bases. Sequencing was performed on lung tumor tissue. This receptor was taken from a man aged 70 or older with non-small cell lung cancer. DNA of the CDR3: TGTGCCAGTGGAGTATATGCGGGAGCAGCATACGAGCAGTACTTC. This translates into CASGVYAGAAYEQYF.